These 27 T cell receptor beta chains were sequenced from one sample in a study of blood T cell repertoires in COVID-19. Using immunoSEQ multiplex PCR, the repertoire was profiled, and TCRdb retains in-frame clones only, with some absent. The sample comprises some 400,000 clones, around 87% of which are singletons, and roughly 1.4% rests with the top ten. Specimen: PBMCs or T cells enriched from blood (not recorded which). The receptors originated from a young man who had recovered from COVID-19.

The CDR3 DNA sequence: TGTGCCAGCAGCTTAAGAGGGACTAGCGGGGGGCCGTCCTCCTACAATGAGCAGTTCTTC. Translation gives CASSLRGTSGGPSSYNEQFF. V usage is TRBV7-3 and J usage is TRBJ2-1, with 15 bases matching TRBD2. Trimming took 1 base from V and 0 from J; bases not matched to a gene: 7. The CDR3 contains 20 residues. Germline V gives CDR1 SGHTA, CDR2 FQGTGA.

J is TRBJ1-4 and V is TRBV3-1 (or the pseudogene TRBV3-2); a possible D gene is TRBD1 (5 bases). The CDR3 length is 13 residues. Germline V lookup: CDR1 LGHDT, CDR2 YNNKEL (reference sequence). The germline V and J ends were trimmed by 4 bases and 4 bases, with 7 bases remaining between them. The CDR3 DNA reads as TGTGCCAGCAGCCCCGGGGGTAATGAAAAACTGTTTTTT. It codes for CASSPGGNEKLFF.

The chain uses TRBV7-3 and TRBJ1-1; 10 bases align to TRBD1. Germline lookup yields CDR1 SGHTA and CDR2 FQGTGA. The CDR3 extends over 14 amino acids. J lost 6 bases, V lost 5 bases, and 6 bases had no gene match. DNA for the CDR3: TGTGCCAGCAGCCCGGGACAGGGGTTCCCTGAAGCTTTCTTT. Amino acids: CASSPGQGFPEAFF. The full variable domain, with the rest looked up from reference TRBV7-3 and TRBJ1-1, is GAGVSQTPSNKVTEKGKYVELRCDPISGHTALYWYRQSLGQGPEFLIYFQGTGAADDSGLPNDRFFAVRPEGSVSTLKIQRTERGDSAVYLCASSPGQGFPEAFFGQGTRLTVV.

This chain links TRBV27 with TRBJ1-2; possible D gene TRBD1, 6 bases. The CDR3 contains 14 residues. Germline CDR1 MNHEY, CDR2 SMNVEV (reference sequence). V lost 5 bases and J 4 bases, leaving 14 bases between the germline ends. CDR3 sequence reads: CASSPVDRAYGYTF. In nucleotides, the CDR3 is TGTGCCAGCAGTCCTGTGGACAGAGCCTATGGCTACACCTTC.

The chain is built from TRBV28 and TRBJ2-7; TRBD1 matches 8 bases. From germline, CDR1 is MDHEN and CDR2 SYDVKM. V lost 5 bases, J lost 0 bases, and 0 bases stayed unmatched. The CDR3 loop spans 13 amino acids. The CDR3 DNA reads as TGTGCCAGCAGTGGGACAGGCTCCTACGAGCAGTACTTC. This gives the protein CASSGTGSYEQYF. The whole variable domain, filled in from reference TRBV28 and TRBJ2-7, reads DVKVTQSSRYLVKRTGEKVFLECVQDMDHENMFWYRQDPGLGLRLIYFSYDVKMKEKGDIPEGYSVSREKKERFSLILESASTNQTSMYLCASSGTGSYEQYFGPGTRLTVT.

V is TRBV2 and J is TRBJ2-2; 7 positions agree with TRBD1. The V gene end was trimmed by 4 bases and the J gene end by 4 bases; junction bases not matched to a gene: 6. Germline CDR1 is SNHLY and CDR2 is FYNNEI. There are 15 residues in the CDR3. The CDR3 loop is CASSVDRVLTGELFF. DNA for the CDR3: TGTGCCAGCAGTGTCGACAGGGTCCTCACCGGGGAGCTGTTTTTT.

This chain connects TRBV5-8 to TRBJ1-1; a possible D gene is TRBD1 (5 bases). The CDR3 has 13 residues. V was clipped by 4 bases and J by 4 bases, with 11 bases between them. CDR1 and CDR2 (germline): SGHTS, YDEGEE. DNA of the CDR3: TGTGCCAGCAGCCTGACAGCTGCCACTGAAGCTTTCTTT. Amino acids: CASSLTAATEAFF.

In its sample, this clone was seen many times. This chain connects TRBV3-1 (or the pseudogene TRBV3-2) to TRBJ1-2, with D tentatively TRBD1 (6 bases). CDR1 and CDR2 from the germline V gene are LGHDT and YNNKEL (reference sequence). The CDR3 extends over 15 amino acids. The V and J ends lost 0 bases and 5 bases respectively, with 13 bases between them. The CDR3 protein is CASSQESGRGYGYTF. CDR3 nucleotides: TGTGCCAGCAGCCAAGAATCGGGCAGGGGATATGGCTACACCTTC.

The CDR3 reads CASSQRTGTTNTGELFF. The CDR3 region has the DNA TGCGCCAGCAGCCAACGCACCGGGACAACGAACACCGGGGAGCTGTTTTTT. This sequence joins TRBV4-3 and TRBJ2-2, with D tentatively TRBD1 (6 bases). Trimming shortened V by 2 bases and J by 0 bases, and 13 bases separated the two germline ends. CDR1 is LGHNA, CDR2 YSLEER, per germline. The CDR3 sequence is 17 residues long.

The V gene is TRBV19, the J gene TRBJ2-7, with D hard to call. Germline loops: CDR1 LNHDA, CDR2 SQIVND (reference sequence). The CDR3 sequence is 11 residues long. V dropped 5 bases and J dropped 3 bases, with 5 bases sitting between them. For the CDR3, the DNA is TGTGCCAGTAGTTCCCTCTACGAGCAGTACTTC. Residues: CASSSLYEQYF.

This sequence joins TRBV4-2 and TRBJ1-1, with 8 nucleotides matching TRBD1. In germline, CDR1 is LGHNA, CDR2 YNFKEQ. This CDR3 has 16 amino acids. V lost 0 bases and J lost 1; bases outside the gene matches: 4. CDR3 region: CASSQEGGTGNTEAFF. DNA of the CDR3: TGTGCCAGCAGCCAAGAGGGGGGGACAGGGAACACTGAAGCTTTCTTT.

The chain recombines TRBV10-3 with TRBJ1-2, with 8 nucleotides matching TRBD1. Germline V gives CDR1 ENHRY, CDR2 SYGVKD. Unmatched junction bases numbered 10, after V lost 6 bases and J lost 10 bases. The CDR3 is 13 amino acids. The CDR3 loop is CAIRTGASWDYTF. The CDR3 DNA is TGTGCCATCAGGACAGGGGCCTCCTGGGACTACACCTTC.

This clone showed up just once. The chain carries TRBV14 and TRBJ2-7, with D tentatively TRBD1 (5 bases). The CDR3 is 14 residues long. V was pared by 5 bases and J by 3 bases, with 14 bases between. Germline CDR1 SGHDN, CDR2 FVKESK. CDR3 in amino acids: CASSANTGFYEQYF. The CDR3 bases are TGTGCCAGCAGCGCAAATACAGGCTTCTACGAGCAGTACTTC.

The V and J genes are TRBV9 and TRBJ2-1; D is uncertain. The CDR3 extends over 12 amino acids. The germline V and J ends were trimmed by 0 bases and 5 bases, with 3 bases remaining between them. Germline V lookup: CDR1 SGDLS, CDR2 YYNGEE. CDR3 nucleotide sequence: TGTGCCAGCAGCGTAGCTAACAATGAGCAGTTCTTC. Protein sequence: CASSVANNEQFF.

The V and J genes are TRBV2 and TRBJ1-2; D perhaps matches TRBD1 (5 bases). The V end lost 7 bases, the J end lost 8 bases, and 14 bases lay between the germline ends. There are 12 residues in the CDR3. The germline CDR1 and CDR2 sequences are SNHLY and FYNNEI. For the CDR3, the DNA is TGTGCCAGCATCGAAGGGGTTGGGGGCTACACCTTC. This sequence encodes CASIEGVGGYTF.

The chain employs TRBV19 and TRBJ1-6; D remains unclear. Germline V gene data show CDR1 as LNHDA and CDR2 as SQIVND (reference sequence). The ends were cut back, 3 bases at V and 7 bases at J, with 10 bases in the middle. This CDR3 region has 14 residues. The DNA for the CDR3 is TGTGCCAGTAGTATTCGTGACACCAATTCACCCCTCCACTTT. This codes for CASSIRDTNSPLHF.

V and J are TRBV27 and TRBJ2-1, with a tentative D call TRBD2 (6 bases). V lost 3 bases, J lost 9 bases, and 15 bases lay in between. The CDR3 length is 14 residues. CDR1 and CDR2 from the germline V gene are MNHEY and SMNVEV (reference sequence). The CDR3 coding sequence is TGTGCCAGCAGTTTGACTAGTCCGGCTATTGAGCAGTTCTTC. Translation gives CASSLTSPAIEQFF.

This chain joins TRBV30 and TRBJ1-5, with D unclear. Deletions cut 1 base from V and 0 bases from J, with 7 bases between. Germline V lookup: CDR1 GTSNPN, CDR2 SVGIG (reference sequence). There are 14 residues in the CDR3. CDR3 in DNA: TGTGCCTGGAGTGCTGGGCTTAGCAATCAGCCCCAGCATTTT. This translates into CAWSAGLSNQPQHF.

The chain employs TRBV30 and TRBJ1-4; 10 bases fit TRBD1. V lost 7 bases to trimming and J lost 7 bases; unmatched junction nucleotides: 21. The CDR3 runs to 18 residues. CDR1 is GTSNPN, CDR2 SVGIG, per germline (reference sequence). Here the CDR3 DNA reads TGTGCCTCTACCCCGGGACAGGGGATCAGAAGACTGGGTGAAAAACTGTTTTTT. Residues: CASTPGQGIRRLGEKLFF.

CDR3: CASRASRLINSPLHF. DNA of the CDR3: TGTGCCAGCAGAGCATCCCGACTGATTAATTCACCCCTCCACTTT. The chain links TRBV6-5 to TRBJ1-6; no definite D call. Germline V CDR1 and CDR2: MNHEY, SVGAGI. There are 15 residues in the CDR3. The germline V and J ends were trimmed by 6 bases and 6 bases, with 15 bases remaining between them.

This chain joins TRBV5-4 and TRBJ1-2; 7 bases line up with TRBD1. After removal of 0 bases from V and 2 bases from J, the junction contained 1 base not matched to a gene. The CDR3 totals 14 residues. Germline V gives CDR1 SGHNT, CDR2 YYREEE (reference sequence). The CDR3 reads CASSLEGANYGYTF. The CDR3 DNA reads TGTGCCAGCAGCTTGGAGGGGGCGAACTATGGCTACACCTTC.

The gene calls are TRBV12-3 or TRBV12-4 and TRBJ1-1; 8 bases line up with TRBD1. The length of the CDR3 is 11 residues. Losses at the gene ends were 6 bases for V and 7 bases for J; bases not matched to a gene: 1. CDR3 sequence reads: CASSDRGEAFF. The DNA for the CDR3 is TGTGCCAGCAGCGACAGGGGTGAAGCTTTCTTT.

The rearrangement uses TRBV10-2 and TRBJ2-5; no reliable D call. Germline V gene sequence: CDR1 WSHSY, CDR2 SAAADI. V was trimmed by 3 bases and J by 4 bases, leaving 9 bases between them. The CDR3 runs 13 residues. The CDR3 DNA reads TGCGCCAGCAGTGAACCTCCAGGAGAGACCCAGTACTTC. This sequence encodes CASSEPPGETQYF.

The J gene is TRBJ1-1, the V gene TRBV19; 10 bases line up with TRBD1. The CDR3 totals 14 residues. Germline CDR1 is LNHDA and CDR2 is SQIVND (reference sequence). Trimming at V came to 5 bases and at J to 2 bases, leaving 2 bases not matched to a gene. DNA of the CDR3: TGTGCCAGTAGTTGGGACAGGGGTAACACTGAAGCTTTCTTT. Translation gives CASSWDRGNTEAFF.

The CDR3 nucleotides read TGTGCCAGTAGCAACCCCCCAGGGCTGAACACTGAAGCTTTCTTT. This gives the protein CASSNPPGLNTEAFF. V gene TRBV19 combines with J gene TRBJ1-1; a possible D gene is TRBD1 (5 bases). V was trimmed by 6 bases and J by 0 bases, leaving 14 bases between them. CDR3 length: 15 amino acids. The germline CDR1 and CDR2 sequences are LNHDA and SQIVND (reference sequence). Full variable domain (missing parts from reference TRBV19 and TRBJ1-1): DGGITQSPKYLFRKEGQNVTLSCEQNLNHDAMYWYRQDPGQGLRLIYYSQIVNDFQKGDIAEGYSVSREKKESFPLTVTSAQKNPTAFYLCASSNPPGLNTEAFFGQGTRLTVV.

The CDR3 DNA sequence: TGTGCCAGCAGCCAAGCCCGACTAGCGGGGGTATCCTACGAGCAGTACTTC. It is translated as CASSQARLAGVSYEQYF. The chain uses TRBV4-2 and TRBJ2-7, with 12 bases fitting TRBD2. The CDR3 has 17 residues. V lost 1 base to trimming and J lost 1 base; unmatched junction nucleotides: 5. Germline values: CDR1 LGHNA, CDR2 YNFKEQ.

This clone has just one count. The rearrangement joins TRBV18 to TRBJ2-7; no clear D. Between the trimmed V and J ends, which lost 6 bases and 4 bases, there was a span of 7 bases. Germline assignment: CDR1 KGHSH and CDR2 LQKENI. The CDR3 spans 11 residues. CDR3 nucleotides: TGTGCCAGCTCCGGTTCTTACGAGCAGTACTTC. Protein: CASSGSYEQYF.